Following are 4 T cell receptor beta chains from one sample sequenced in a study of shared clonotypes between healthy human individuals (TCRdb year 2020). Library preparation was by the immunoSEQ multiplex PCR assay. TCRdb provides this immuneACCESS table in a form limited to in-frame rearrangements. Some clones are lacking; in checked studies, under half of them reflect an unresolved V gene, and why the rest are absent is not known. This sample has over a million clones in its table, and approximately 98.5% of those were observed once. The ten largest clones add up to 0.36% of the sample. Sequencing was performed on naive CD4+ T cells sorted from blood. The cell subset or site label of this sample denotes: CD45RA+ positively selected. The receptors shown here come from a man aged 30-40 years in good health.

The sample holds one count of this clone. CDR3 sequence: CASSPTRTDYGYTF. The CDR3 coding sequence is TGTGCCAGCTCACCTACTCGGACTGACTATGGCTACACCTTC. The rearrangement links TRBV18 to TRBJ1-2; D gene uncertain. The ends were cut back, 3 bases at V and 3 bases at J, with 11 bases in the middle. There are 14 residues in the CDR3. CDR1 and CDR2 (germline): KGHSH, LQKENI.

This clone was seen once. This chain links TRBV5-4 with TRBJ2-1; D gene ambiguous. The V end was cut by 0 bases, the J end by 10 bases, with 11 bases between. Germline loops: CDR1 SGHNT, CDR2 YYREEE (reference sequence). The CDR3 has 13 residues. CDR3 in DNA: TGTGCCAGCAGCTTGGCCCGATCATGGGAGCAGTTCTTC. This sequence encodes CASSLARSWEQFF. The full variable domain, its missing parts supplied by reference TRBV5-4 and TRBJ2-1, is ETGVTQSPTHLIKTRGQQVTLRCSSQSGHNTVSWYQQALGQGPQFIFQYYREEENGRGNFPPRFSGLQFPNYSSELNVNALELDDSALYLCASSLARSWEQFFGPGTRLTVL.

The genes are TRBV2 and TRBJ1-1; weak D call: TRBD1 (6 bases). This CDR3 is built from 13 residues. Germline-derived CDR1 and CDR2 are SNHLY and FYNNEI. V lost 3 bases and J lost 4, with 9 bases in between. The CDR3 reads CASSDTGLTEAFF. CDR3 in DNA: TGTGCCAGCAGTGATACAGGGCTCACTGAAGCTTTCTTT.

V and J are TRBV5-1 and TRBJ1-1, with D maybe TRBD1 (5 bases). The CDR3 loop spans 15 amino acids. V lost 4 bases and J 4 bases, leaving 17 bases between the germline ends. Germline lookup yields CDR1 SGHRS and CDR2 YFSETQ. The CDR3 DNA sequence: TGCGCCAGCAGCGGAAGGGGCCGCCGGGGCACTGAAGCTTTCTTT. Residues: CASSGRGRRGTEAFF.